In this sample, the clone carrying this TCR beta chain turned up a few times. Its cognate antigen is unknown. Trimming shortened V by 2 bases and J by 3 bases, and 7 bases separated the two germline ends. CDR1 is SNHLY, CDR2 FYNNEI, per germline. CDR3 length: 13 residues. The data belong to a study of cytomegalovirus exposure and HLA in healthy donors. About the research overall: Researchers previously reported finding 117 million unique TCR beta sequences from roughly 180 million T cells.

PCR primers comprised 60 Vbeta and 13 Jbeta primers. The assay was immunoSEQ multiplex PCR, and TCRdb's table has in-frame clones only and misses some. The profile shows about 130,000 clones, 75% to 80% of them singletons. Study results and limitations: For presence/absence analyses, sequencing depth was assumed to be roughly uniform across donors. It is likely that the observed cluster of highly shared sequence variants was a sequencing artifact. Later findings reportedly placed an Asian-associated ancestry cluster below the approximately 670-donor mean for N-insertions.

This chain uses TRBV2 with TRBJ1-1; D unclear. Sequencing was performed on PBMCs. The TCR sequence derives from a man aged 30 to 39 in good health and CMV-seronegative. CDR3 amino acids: CASSESLDTEAFF. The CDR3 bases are TGTGCCAGCAGTGAATCTCTTGACACTGAAGCTTTCTTT. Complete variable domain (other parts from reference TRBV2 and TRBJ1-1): EPEVTQTPSHQVTQMGQEVILRCVPISNHLYFYWYRQILGQKVEFLVSFYNNEISEKSEIFDDQFSVERPDGSNFTLKIRSTKLEDSAMYFCASSESLDTEAFFGQGTRLTVV.